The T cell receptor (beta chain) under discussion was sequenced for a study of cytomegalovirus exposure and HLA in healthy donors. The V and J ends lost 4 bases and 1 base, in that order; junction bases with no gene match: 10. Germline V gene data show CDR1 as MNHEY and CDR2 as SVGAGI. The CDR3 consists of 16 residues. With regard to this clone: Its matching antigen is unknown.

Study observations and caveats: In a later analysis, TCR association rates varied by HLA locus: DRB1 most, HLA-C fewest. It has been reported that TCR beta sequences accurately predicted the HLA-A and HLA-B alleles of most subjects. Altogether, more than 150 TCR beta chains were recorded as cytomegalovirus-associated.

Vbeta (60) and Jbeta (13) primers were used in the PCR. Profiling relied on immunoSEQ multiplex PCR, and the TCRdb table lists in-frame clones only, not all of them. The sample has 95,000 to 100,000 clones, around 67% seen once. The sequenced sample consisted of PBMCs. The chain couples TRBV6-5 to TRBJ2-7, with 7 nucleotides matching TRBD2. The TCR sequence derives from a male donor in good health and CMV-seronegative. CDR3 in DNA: TGTGCCAGCAGTTCTCTTGGAGGAGCGGGATCCTACGAGCAGTACTTC. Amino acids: CASSSLGGAGSYEQYF.